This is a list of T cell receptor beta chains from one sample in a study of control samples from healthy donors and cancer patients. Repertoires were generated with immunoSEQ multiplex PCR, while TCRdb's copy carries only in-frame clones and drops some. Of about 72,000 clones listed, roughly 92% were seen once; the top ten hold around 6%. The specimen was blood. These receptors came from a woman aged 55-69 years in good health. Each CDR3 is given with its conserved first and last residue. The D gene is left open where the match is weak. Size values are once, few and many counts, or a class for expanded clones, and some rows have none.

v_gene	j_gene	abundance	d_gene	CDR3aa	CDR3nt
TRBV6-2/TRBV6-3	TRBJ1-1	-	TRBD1	CASSYQGVNTEAFF	TGTGCCAGCAGTTACCAGGGGGTGAACACTGAAGCTTTCTTT
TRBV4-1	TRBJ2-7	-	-	CASSQEIPDGTLSYEQYF	TGCGCCAGCAGCCAAGAAATCCCCGACGGGACCCTCAGCTACGAGCAGTACTTC
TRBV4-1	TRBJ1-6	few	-	CASSLGTSYNSPLHF	TGCGCCAGCAGCCTTGGGACCTCCTATAATTCACCCCTCCACTTT
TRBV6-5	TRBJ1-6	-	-	CARGGEVQSPLHF	TGTGCCAGAGGCGGGGAGGTTCAATCACCCCTCCACTTT
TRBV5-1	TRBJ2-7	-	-	CASSFDSVLYEQYF	TGCGCCAGCAGCTTCGACAGCGTTCTCTACGAGCAGTACTTC
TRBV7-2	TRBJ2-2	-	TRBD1	CASSFPQGTGELFF	TGTGCCAGCAGCTTTCCACAGGGGACCGGGGAGCTGTTTTTT
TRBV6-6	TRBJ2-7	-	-	CASSPRENVYEQYF	TGTGCCAGCAGTCCCCGGGAGAATGTGTACGAGCAGTACTTC
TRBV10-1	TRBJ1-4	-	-	CASSEETERNEKLFF	TGCGCCAGCAGTGAGGAAACCGAAAGGAATGAAAAACTGTTTTTT
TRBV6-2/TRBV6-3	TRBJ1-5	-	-	CASSSILNQPQHF	TGTGCCAGCAGTTCCATTCTCAATCAGCCCCAGCATTTT
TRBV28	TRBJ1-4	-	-	CASSLSSRGTNEKLFF	TGTGCCAGCAGTTTATCCTCCAGGGGAACTAATGAAAAACTGTTTTTT